Presented here are 24 T cell receptor beta chains from one specimen sequenced in a study of T cell changes during pregnancy in multiple sclerosis. Profiled with immunoSEQ multiplex PCR; TCRdb holds only in-frame clones, not every one. The sample consists of more than 40,000 clones, about 94% of them appearing once. The starting material was CD8+ T cells from peripheral blood mononuclear cells, obtained in the first trimester of pregnancy. The origin of the receptors is a female donor with multiple sclerosis, enrolled in a pregnancy study.

The sample holds one count of this clone. The chain recombines TRBV12-5 with TRBJ1-2; 12 nucleotides align to TRBD1. Germline CDR1 LGHNT, CDR2 FRNRAP. V lost 1 base and J lost 3; bases outside the gene matches: 9. The CDR3 length is 18 residues. The CDR3 DNA sequence: TGTGCTAGTGGTTTGGCCCCAAATTGGGACAGGGGGCACTATGGCTACACCTTC. It is translated as CASGLAPNWDRGHYGYTF.

The V and J genes are TRBV7-3 and TRBJ2-1; 8 positions agree with TRBD2. V was pared by 2 bases and J by 8 bases, with 8 bases of the junction left unmatched. CDR3 length: 15 amino acids. Germline V gene sequence: CDR1 SGHTA, CDR2 FQGTGA. The CDR3 DNA reads as TGTGCCAGCAGCTTATCTCCGGGGGGGCCCTATGAGCAGTTCTTC. This codes for CASSLSPGGPYEQFF.

The gene calls are TRBV7-9 and TRBJ2-1, with D possibly TRBD2 on 7 matching bases. V was clipped by 1 base and J by 2 bases, with 9 bases between them. The CDR3 contains 15 residues. Germline CDR1 SEHNR, CDR2 FQNEAQ (reference sequence). For the CDR3, the DNA is TGTGCCAGCAGCTTAGGGGGGGGCGCCTACAATGAGCAGTTCTTC. It specifies CASSLGGGAYNEQFF.

This chain uses TRBV4-1 with TRBJ2-2; tentatively, D is TRBD1 (6 bases). There are 14 residues in the CDR3. Germline V gene sequence: CDR1 MGHRA, CDR2 YSYEKL. V shed 4 bases and J shed 6 bases, with 12 bases lying between them. CDR3 in amino acids: CASSPPTGSGELFF. Written as DNA, the CDR3 is TGCGCCAGCAGCCCTCCGACAGGCTCCGGGGAGCTGTTTTTT.

This clone has a handful of counts. The chain carries TRBV18 and TRBJ1-2, with a possible D match to TRBD1 (5 bases). The V and J ends lost 5 bases and 3 bases respectively, with 13 bases between them. The CDR3 length is 14 residues. Germline V lookup: CDR1 KGHSH, CDR2 LQKENI. CDR3 sequence: CASSSDNLYYGYTF. In nucleotides, the CDR3 is TGTGCCAGCTCATCGGACAACCTCTACTATGGCTACACCTTC.

The CDR3 is CASSESVSSGLYGTQYF. The DNA for the CDR3 is TGCGCCAGCAGTGAGTCAGTTTCTTCAGGGCTATATGGGACCCAGTACTTC. The chain has TRBV10-1 and TRBJ2-5; D is perhaps TRBD1 (5 bases). V lost 0 bases and J lost 7, with 21 bases in between. CDR1 is WNHNN, CDR2 SYGVQD, per germline (reference sequence). This CDR3 has 17 amino acids.

The chain couples TRBV2 to TRBJ2-1; 7 nucleotides align to TRBD2. Per the germline V gene, CDR1 is SNHLY and CDR2 is FYNNEI. The CDR3 has 15 amino acids. The J segment lost 9 bases and the V segment lost 8 bases, leaving 16 bases of the junction unmatched. CDR3 region: CASLRGGQDWTEQFF. The CDR3 coding sequence is TGTGCCAGCTTGAGGGGAGGGCAGGACTGGACTGAGCAGTTCTTC. Full variable domain (outside the CDR3, taken from reference TRBV2 and TRBJ2-1): EPEVTQTPSHQVTQMGQEVILRCVPISNHLYFYWYRQILGQKVEFLVSFYNNEISEKSEIFDDQFSVERPDGSNFTLKIRSTKLEDSAMYFCASLRGGQDWTEQFFGPGTRLTVL.

The CDR3 protein is CASSYSAGVPYNEQFF. Written as DNA, the CDR3 is TGTGCCAGCAGTTACTCGGCAGGGGTACCCTACAATGAGCAGTTCTTC. The chain combines TRBV6-5 with TRBJ2-1; D possibly corresponds to TRBD1 (6 bases). This CDR3 contains 16 residues. CDR1 MNHEY and CDR2 SVGAGI come from the germline V gene. The V and J ends lost 0 bases and 2 bases respectively, with 11 bases between them.

The CDR3 DNA sequence: TGTGCCAGCAGCACGGACAGAGTCGGCACCGGGGAGCTGTTTTTT. Its translation is CASSTDRVGTGELFF. The rearrangement joins TRBV13 to TRBJ2-2; weak D call: TRBD1 (6 bases). The germline V gene has CDR1 PRHDT and CDR2 FYEKMQ (reference sequence). CDR3 length equals 15 residues. V was clipped by 5 bases and J by 4 bases, with 14 bases between them.

The chain is built from TRBV6-5 and TRBJ2-7; maybe TRBD1 (5 bases). V was clipped by 6 bases and J by 3 bases, with 12 bases between them. CDR3 length: 13 residues. Germline loops: CDR1 MNHEY, CDR2 SVGAGI. The CDR3 loop reads CASSPRGNYEQYF. The DNA of the CDR3 is TGTGCCAGCAGCCCTAGGGGAAACTACGAGCAGTACTTC.

The chain links TRBV27 to TRBJ2-1; perhaps TRBD1 as D (6 bases). The CDR3 sequence is 15 residues long. Germline V gene data show CDR1 as MNHEY and CDR2 as SMNVEV (reference sequence). The V and J ends lost 2 bases and 3 bases respectively, with 11 bases between them. The CDR3 DNA follows: TGTGCCAGCAGTTTACCTACGACAGGCTACAATGAGCAGTTCTTC. Translating it yields CASSLPTTGYNEQFF.

This clone has just one count. V gene TRBV9 combines with J gene TRBJ1-2, with no clear D. This CDR3 contains 12 residues. V was shortened by 1 base and J by 12 bases, with 13 bases between the two germline ends. Germline V gene sequence: CDR1 SGDLS, CDR2 YYNGEE. CDR3 DNA: TGTGCCAGCAGCGTATTCCGACCCGGGGACACCTTC. This codes for CASSVFRPGDTF.

This chain uses TRBV7-2 with TRBJ2-1; 7 nucleotides match TRBD1. J lost 7 bases, V lost 7 bases, and 10 bases had no gene match. Germline V gives CDR1 SGHTA, CDR2 FQGNSA. The CDR3 covers 14 residues. CDR3 DNA sequence: TGTGCCAGCATCGCGTGGGACAGAGGTAATGAGCAGTTCTTC. This codes for CASIAWDRGNEQFF.

The CDR3 nucleotides read TGTGCCAGCAGTTTTTCGTCCCTCGAGCAGTACTTC. Translation gives CASSFSSLEQYF. This rearrangement joins TRBV27 to TRBJ2-7; D gene uncertain. V was trimmed by 3 bases and J by 6 bases, leaving 9 bases between them. Germline CDR1 reads MNHEY; CDR2 reads SMNVEV (reference sequence). CDR3 length equals 12 residues.

The V and J genes are TRBV4-1 and TRBJ1-2, with no clear D. The CDR3 loop spans 15 amino acids. Germline-derived CDR1 and CDR2 are MGHRA and YSYEKL. V was clipped by 1 base and J by 4 bases, with 13 bases between them. The CDR3 loop is CASSQAGLEGYGYTF. In DNA, the CDR3 is TGCGCCAGCAGCCAAGCGGGCTTGGAGGGCTATGGCTACACCTTC.

The V gene is TRBV4-1, the J gene TRBJ2-7; 7 positions match TRBD1. This CDR3 comprises 14 residues. The junction had 8 bases not matched to a gene; V was cut back by 4 bases and J by 5 bases. The germline V gene encodes CDR1 MGHRA and CDR2 YSYEKL. CDR3 sequence reads: CASSLFQGENEQYF. In DNA form, the CDR3 reads TGCGCCAGCAGCCTGTTCCAGGGGGAGAACGAGCAGTACTTC.

The chain has TRBV20-1 and TRBJ2-5; 7 positions match TRBD2. Germline-derived CDR1 and CDR2 are DFQATT and SNEGSKA (reference sequence). The junction had 0 bases not matched to a gene; V was cut back by 5 bases and J by 3 bases. The CDR3 sequence is 11 residues long. The DNA of the CDR3 is TGCAGTGCTGCGGGGGAAGAGACCCAGTACTTC. Amino acids: CSAAGEETQYF.

The chain joins TRBV5-4 to TRBJ1-5; D may be TRBD1 (6 bases). Trimming cost V 1 base and J 4 bases, with 9 bases left between them. There are 14 residues in the CDR3. CDR1 and CDR2 (germline): SGHNT, YYREEE (reference sequence). The chain's CDR3 is CASSLPGENQPQHF. CDR3 sequence (DNA): TGTGCCAGCAGCTTGCCAGGGGAAAATCAGCCCCAGCATTTT.

The gene calls are TRBV27 and TRBJ2-7, with TRBD1 matching over 11 bases. CDR1 and CDR2 from the germline V gene are MNHEY and SMNVEV (reference sequence). This CDR3 is built from 15 residues. With V trimmed by 6 bases and J by 9 bases, 13 bases remained unmatched. The CDR3 spells CASSNPGQGDLGQYF. The CDR3 region has the DNA TGTGCCAGCAGCAACCCGGGACAGGGGGATTTGGGGCAGTACTTC.

The rearrangement uses TRBV15 and TRBJ2-3; D unresolved. Per the germline V gene, CDR1 is LNHNV and CDR2 is YYDKDF (reference sequence). The CDR3 spans 16 residues. Trimming stripped 0 bases from V and 0 bases from J, with 10 bases between. The CDR3 DNA sequence: TGTGCCACCAGCAGAGATCCCCGTTCTAGCACAGATACGCAGTATTTT. This sequence encodes CATSRDPRSSTDTQYF.

The chain links TRBV7-6 to TRBJ2-7, with D perhaps TRBD2 (6 bases). This CDR3 comprises 13 residues. Per the germline V gene, CDR1 is SGHVS and CDR2 is FNYEAQ. V gave up 1 base and J gave up 5 bases, with 9 bases separating them. The CDR3 reads CASSLGGGDEQYF. The DNA for the CDR3 is TGTGCCAGCAGCTTAGGTGGAGGGGACGAGCAGTACTTC.

This clone was recorded only once. This chain links TRBV19 with TRBJ2-1; maybe TRBD1 (6 bases). V gave up 6 bases and J gave up 1 base, with 16 bases separating them. The CDR3 runs to 16 residues. CDR1 LNHDA and CDR2 SQIVND come from the germline V gene (reference sequence). The CDR3 DNA reads as TGTGCCAGTAGGGGCCAGGGGAAGGGATCCTACAATGAGCAGTTCTTC. It encodes CASRGQGKGSYNEQFF.

This chain links TRBV6-1 with TRBJ2-5; D is unresolved. This CDR3 contains 14 residues. The V end was cut by 1 base, the J end by 2 bases, with 8 bases between. Germline values: CDR1 MNHNS, CDR2 SASEGT. CDR3 residues: CASSEVGGQETQYF. The CDR3 DNA reads as TGTGCCAGCAGTGAAGTAGGCGGACAAGAGACCCAGTACTTC.

The rearrangement joins TRBV19 to TRBJ2-1; no reliable D call. Germline-derived CDR1 and CDR2 are LNHDA and SQIVND (reference sequence). V lost 4 bases and J 9 bases, leaving 7 bases between the germline ends. This CDR3 has 11 amino acids. This chain's CDR3 is CASSRVSEQFF. The CDR3 DNA reads TGTGCCAGTAGTAGAGTGAGTGAGCAGTTCTTC.